This T cell receptor (beta chain) was recovered during a study of cytomegalovirus exposure and HLA in healthy donors. The CDR3 spans 15 residues. The ends were cut back, 0 bases at V and 3 bases at J, with 8 bases in the middle. Germline CDR1 and CDR2: MNHEY and SVGAGI. The table lists this clone with a few counts. The primer mix had 60 Vbeta and 13 Jbeta primers. Produced via immunoSEQ multiplex PCR; TCRdb's table is partial and in-frame only. In the table there are 100,000 to 150,000 clones, 65% to 90% of which are singletons. The clonotype was recovered from a girl aged 2 to 9 in good health and CMV-seronegative. The chain recombines TRBV6-5 with TRBJ1-4; D possibly corresponds to TRBD1 (5 bases). The sequenced sample was PBMCs. The CDR3 region has the DNA TGTGCCAGCAGTTACTCGGACACGCCTAATGAAAAACTGTTTTTT. Amino acids: CASSYSDTPNEKLFF.